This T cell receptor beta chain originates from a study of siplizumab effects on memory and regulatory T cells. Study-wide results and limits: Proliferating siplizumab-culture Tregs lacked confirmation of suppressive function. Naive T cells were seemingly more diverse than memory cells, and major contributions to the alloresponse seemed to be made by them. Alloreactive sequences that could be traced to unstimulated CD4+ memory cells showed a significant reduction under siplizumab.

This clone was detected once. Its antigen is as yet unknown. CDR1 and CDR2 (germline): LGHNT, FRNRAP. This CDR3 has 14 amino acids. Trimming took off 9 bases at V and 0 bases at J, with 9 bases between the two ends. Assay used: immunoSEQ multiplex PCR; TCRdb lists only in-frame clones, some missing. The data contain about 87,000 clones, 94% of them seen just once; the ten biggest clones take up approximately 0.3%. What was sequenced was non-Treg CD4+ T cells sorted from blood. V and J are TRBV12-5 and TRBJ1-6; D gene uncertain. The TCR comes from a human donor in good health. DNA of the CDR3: TGTGCTAGGACCGGAAGCTCCTATAATTCACCCCTCCACTTT. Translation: CARTGSSYNSPLHF.